The T cell receptor beta chain described here comes from a study of T-cell reconstitution after alpha-beta-depleted transplantation in children. CDR3 length: 11 residues. In germline, CDR1 is MNHEY, CDR2 SMNVEV (reference sequence). The V and J ends lost 7 bases and 6 bases respectively, with 10 bases between them. Unique molecular identifiers tagged the TCRbeta library. TCRdb analysed the PCR reads with MiXCR anew, one entry per CDR3 protein. The data hold approximately 270,000 distinct CDR3 sequences, with almost 10% observed a single time. This clonotype was observed a handful of times. The sequenced sample was PBMCs from the stem cell graft donor, obtained from the stem cell graft. The rearrangement uses TRBV27 and TRBJ2-7, with D maybe TRBD2 (5 bases). This TCR was sampled from a human donor who donated a stem cell graft to a child with SCID. Written as DNA, the CDR3 is TGTGCCAGCATAAGAGGGAGCGAGCAGTACTTC. This encodes CASIRGSEQYF.